This T cell receptor beta chain came from a study of PD-L1 blockade in urothelial cancer. Whole-study context: Atezolizumab at 1,200 mg intravenously every 3 weeks was started by patients in 2014. Patients had undergone 0 to 3 prior chemotherapy regimens.

Trimming stripped 2 bases from V and 4 bases from J, with 10 bases between. This CDR3 has 14 residues. From germline, CDR1 is MNHEY and CDR2 SMNVEV (reference sequence). Libraries were prepared by immunoSEQ multiplex PCR; TCRdb keeps only in-frame clonotypes and omits some of them. The sample lists tens of thousands of clones, 70% to 90% seen once, with approximately 15% in the top ten. Time point of the sample: pretreatment peripheral blood. Urothelial carcinoma, locally advanced or metastatic, affected the patients. The sample in question was PBMCs, obtained around atezolizumab (anti-PD-L1) treatment. This chain uses TRBV27 with TRBJ2-3; TRBD1 is a possible D gene (6 bases). This TCR was sampled from a man aged 55 to 70 with urothelial cancer. The CDR3 is CASSLINRADTQYF. The DNA of the CDR3 is TGTGCCAGCAGTTTAATAAACAGGGCAGATACGCAGTATTTT.